This T cell receptor beta chain was sequenced during a study of Ad26.COV2.S vaccination and SARS-CoV-2 variants. Study results and caveats: Total T cell responses were possibly underestimated by TCR breadth and depth analyses. Vaccinees displayed broader spike-specific TCR repertoires than placebo recipients.

The trim removed 11 bases at V and 2 bases at J, leaving 2 bases unmatched. This CDR3 spans 12 amino acids. Germline CDR1 LGHNT, CDR2 FRNRAP. As for treatment: approximately 18 received Ad26.COV2.S at low or high dose, single or two shots; roughly five received placebo; per-sample allocation not given. After the first vaccine or placebo injection, samples were drawn on day 63. The shot given was an Ad26 vector that makes Wuhan-strain SARS-CoV-2 spike. Concerning this clone: Its target is not known.

Assay: immunoSEQ multiplex PCR; the TCRdb copy retains only in-frame clones and omits some. The sample carries hundreds of thousands of clones, about 89% recorded once. The sample in question was peripheral blood, obtained in a trial of Ad26.COV2.S vaccine versus placebo. The origin of this receptor is a person aged 18-60 years who received the Ad26.COV2.S COVID-19 vaccine or a placebo. The gene calls are TRBV12-5 and TRBJ2-3, with 9 bases identical to TRBD2. The CDR3 nucleotides are TGTGCTGCTAGCGGGGCCACAGATACGCAGTATTTT. It translates to CAASGATDTQYF.